These 5 T cell receptor beta chains were all obtained from the same sample, sequenced in a study of blood T cell repertoires in COVID-19. The protocol was immunoSEQ multiplex PCR, while the TCRdb copy is restricted to in-frame clones and leaves out a portion. In the table there are approximately 350,000 clones, 89% of which are singletons. Sample: peripheral blood. The receptors here all came from a woman in her 30s with COVID-19, enrolled during active disease.

Only one count was recorded for this clone. The chain carries TRBV5-3 and TRBJ2-7; D is ambiguous. TRBV5-3 belongs to the ORF category, with a function that is uncertain. This CDR3 region has 12 residues. Trimming shortened V by 4 bases and J by 6 bases, and 11 bases separated the two germline ends. The CDR3 spells CARSPLTSEQYV. The CDR3 DNA sequence: TGTGCCAGAAGCCCCCTCACTTCCGAGCAGTACGTC.

The genes are TRBV5-1 and TRBJ1-2, with D possibly TRBD1 on 5 matching bases. Between the trimmed V and J ends, which lost 0 bases and 6 bases, there was a span of 24 bases. CDR1 and CDR2 (germline): SGHRS, YFSETQ. The CDR3 totals 18 residues. CDR3 DNA sequence: TGCGCCAGCAGCTTGGGCGCCCCTGACAGCGGGCGGTTGAATGGCTACACCTTC. It is translated as CASSLGAPDSGRLNGYTF.

This clone was seen more than once but under ten times. This chain uses TRBV9 with TRBJ2-5, with D possibly being TRBD1 (6 bases). Germline lookup yields CDR1 SGDLS and CDR2 YYNGEE. Trimming cost V 0 bases and J 4 bases, with 10 bases left between them. The CDR3 is 14 amino acids. CDR3 sequence reads: CASSVGVGGETQYF. The DNA for the CDR3 is TGTGCCAGCAGCGTAGGGGTAGGGGGAGAGACCCAGTACTTC.

This clone appeared a single time. The chain is built from TRBV7-8 and TRBJ1-6; D is undetermined. There are 16 residues in the CDR3. Trimming left V 1 base short and J 0 bases short, with 7 bases between. Per germline, CDR1 SGHVS and CDR2 FQNEAQ. The CDR3 here is CASSLGELSYNSPLHF. The DNA for the CDR3 is TGTGCCAGCAGCTTAGGGGAGCTCTCCTATAATTCACCCCTCCACTTT.

The chain couples TRBV6-2 or TRBV6-3 to TRBJ1-1, with D perhaps matching TRBD1 (5 bases). Germline V gene lookup returns CDR1 MNHEY and CDR2 SVGEGT. Trimming took 2 bases from V and 7 from J, leaving 8 bases between them. This CDR3 is 12 amino acids long. CDR3 DNA: TGTGCCAGCAGTTACCAACAGGTTGAAGCTTTCTTT. It yields the protein CASSYQQVEAFF.